This TCR beta chain was captured by sequencing in a study of identical twins' blood T cells. Study outcomes and limitations: Each donor's most abundant TCRbeta clonotypes shared more CDR3 sequences with her twin than unrelated donors. V gene usage reportedly matched far better within twin pairs than unrelated donors.

Germline CDR1 is DFQATT and CDR2 is SNEGSKA (reference sequence). CDR3 length: 14 amino acids. Turning to this clonotype: The target antigen is unknown. One junction end disagrees with the germline gene, perhaps due to a read error.

Each CDR3 protein is one row after TCRdb ran MiXCR on the 5' RACE reads. The table has approximately 1,200 distinct CDR3 sequences, 84% seen once. Sequencing was done on a sample of PBMCs. The chain links TRBV20-1 to TRBJ1-3; 10 bases agree with TRBD1. The source is a woman between 18 and 55 years old in good health. In DNA, the CDR3 is TGCAGTGCCCAGACAGGGGGCGAGGGAAACACTATATATTTT. Protein sequence: CSAQTGGEGNTIYF.